These 26 T cell receptor beta chains came from one sample sequenced in a study of T cell repertoires in cytomegalovirus infection. Via MiXCR, TCRdb re-called the reads, giving one row per CDR3 protein. Counted here are around 750,000 distinct CDR3 sequences, about 33% occurring once; the ten biggest clones make up around 12%. Their antigen targets remain unknown. The sequencing here drew on cultured CD8+ T cells from PBMCs, taken from culture after CMV antigen stimulation. These receptors were obtained from a human donor in good health (CMV status not recorded). Some clones in this sample may be carry-over from other donors' samples.

The chain has TRBV29-1 and TRBJ2-3, with 8 bases identical to TRBD1. The length of the CDR3 is 15 residues. The germline gives CDR1 SQVTM, CDR2 ANQGSEA. V gave up 6 bases and J gave up 3 bases; unmatched junction bases: 11. CDR3 nucleotide sequence: TGCAGCGTCGGGTACAGGGGGAGTGGGACAGATACGCAGTATTTT. This gives the protein CSVGYRGSGTDTQYF.

This clonotype was counted between two and nine times. This chain uses TRBV12-3 or TRBV12-4 with TRBJ1-1; D call uncertain. The length of the CDR3 is 14 residues. The germline V and J ends were trimmed by 3 bases and 2 bases, with 10 bases remaining between them. CDR3 region: CASSFGASNTEAFF. CDR3 in DNA: TGTGCCAGCAGTTTCGGTGCATCCAACACTGAAGCTTTCTTT.

In this sample, this clonotype turned up a few times. The rearrangement links TRBV7-9 to TRBJ1-2; no firm D call. Germline lookup yields CDR1 SEHNR and CDR2 FQNEAQ (reference sequence). Trimming took 5 bases from V and 5 from J, leaving 12 bases between them. The CDR3 covers 13 residues. CDR3 sequence reads: CASSLSTKYGYTF. As DNA, the CDR3 is TGTGCCAGCAGCCTCTCCACCAAGTATGGCTACACCTTC. The entire variable domain, with the rest obtained from reference TRBV7-9 and TRBJ1-2, is as follows: DTGVSQNPRHKITKRGQNVTFRCDPISEHNRLYWYRQTLGQGPEFLTYFQNEAQLEKSRLLSDRFSAERPKGSFSTLEIQRTEQGDSAMYLCASSLSTKYGYTFGSGTRLTVV.

The rearrangement uses TRBV4-1 and TRBJ2-3; D perhaps matches TRBD2 (5 bases). Trimming removed 1 base at V and 2 bases at J, with 7 bases between. Germline V gene sequence: CDR1 MGHRA, CDR2 YSYEKL. The CDR3 loop spans 14 amino acids. CDR3 sequence reads: CASSQADFTDTQYF. The CDR3 DNA reads as TGCGCCAGCAGCCAAGCGGACTTCACAGATACGCAGTATTTT.

The CDR3 bases are TGTGCCAGCAGCCCTTCTAGCTCTGGAAACACCATATATTTT. As protein: CASSPSSSGNTIYF. The chain uses TRBV12-3 or TRBV12-4 and TRBJ1-3; D not resolved. With 6 bases removed from V and 0 bases from J, the gap between germline ends came to 9 bases. CDR3 length equals 14 residues.

The CDR3: CASSLSTRPDTQYF. The CDR3, as DNA: TGTGCCAGCAGTCTATCGACTAGGCCAGATACGCAGTATTTT. V and J are TRBV12-3 or TRBV12-4 and TRBJ2-3; the D gene is possibly TRBD2 (6 bases). V was trimmed by 5 bases and J by 4 bases, leaving 13 bases between them. This CDR3 has 14 amino acids.

As DNA, the CDR3 is TGTGCCAGCAGTGAGGGCCAGGGAGGTTGGAATCAGCCCCAGCATTTT. This sequence encodes CASSEGQGGWNQPQHF. The chain is built from TRBV25-1 and TRBJ1-5, with a weak D call TRBD1 (5 bases). The CDR3 sequence is 16 residues long. Trimming shortened V by 3 bases and J by 4 bases, and 16 bases separated the two germline ends. CDR1 is MGHDK, CDR2 SYGVNS, per germline. Based on the CDR3 plus reference TRBV25-1 and TRBJ1-5, the full variable domain is EADIYQTPRYLVIGTGKKITLECSQTMGHDKMYWYQQDPGMELHLIHYSYGVNSTEKGDLSSESTVSRIRTEHFPLTLESARPSHTSQYLCASSEGQGGWNQPQHFGDGTRLSIL.

On this clonotype: Compared with germline, one end of the junction differs, possibly owing to a read error. V is TRBV7-8 and J is TRBJ2-2, with D unclear. The CDR3 contains 16 residues. Germline values: CDR1 SGHVS, CDR2 FQNEAQ. The CDR3 loop is CASPLPNRLNNGELFF. CDR3 sequence (DNA): TGTGCCAGCCCCTTACCAAACAGACTTAACAACGGGGAGCTGTTTTTT.

Points on this clonotype: A much larger clone lies one base from this, so it may be a read error. The chain has TRBV6-5 and TRBJ2-5; 10 nucleotides agree with TRBD1. CDR3 size: 16 residues. Trimming at V came to 2 bases and at J to 4 bases, leaving 7 bases not matched to a gene. Per the germline V gene, CDR1 is MNHEY and CDR2 is SVGAGI. CDR3 amino acids: CASSYGTGEGGETQYF. CDR3 in DNA: TGTGCCAGCAGTTACGGGACAGGGGAAGGGGGAGAGACCCAGTACTTC.

In its sample, this clonotype was seen a few times. The V and J genes are TRBV7-9 and TRBJ2-2; no clear D gene. Germline V gene sequence: CDR1 SEHNR, CDR2 FQNEAQ (reference sequence). V dropped 11 bases and J dropped 4 bases, with 11 bases sitting between them. The CDR3 length is 12 residues. In DNA, the CDR3 is TGTGCCCCCAAGGGTGGCACCGGGGAGCTGTTTTTT. This codes for CAPKGGTGELFF.

The chain uses TRBV19 and TRBJ2-7, with D unresolved. V lost 5 bases, J lost 3 bases, and 11 bases lay in between. The CDR3 is 13 amino acids. The germline V gene encodes CDR1 LNHDA and CDR2 SQIVND (reference sequence). The CDR3 DNA is TGTGCCAGTAGTTTCTCGGACCGCTACGAGCAGTACTTC. Residues: CASSFSDRYEQYF. Drawing the rest from reference TRBV19 and TRBJ2-7, the complete variable domain is DGGITQSPKYLFRKEGQNVTLSCEQNLNHDAMYWYRQDPGQGLRLIYYSQIVNDFQKGDIAEGYSVSREKKESFPLTVTSAQKNPTAFYLCASSFSDRYEQYFGPGTRLTVT.

Here the CDR3 DNA reads TGTGCCAGCAGTTCCGGGGGGGCCTGGGAGACCCAGTACTTC. This sequence encodes CASSSGGAWETQYF. The chain recombines TRBV7-6 with TRBJ2-5, with TRBD2 matching over 8 bases. V lost 6 bases, J lost 5 bases, and 8 bases stayed unmatched. Per germline, CDR1 SGHVS and CDR2 FNYEAQ. The CDR3 has 14 residues. Full variable domain (rest looked up from reference TRBV7-6 and TRBJ2-5): GAGVSQSPRYKVTKRGQDVALRCDPISGHVSLYWYRQALGQGPEFLTYFNYEAQQDKSGLPNDRFSAERPEGSISTLTIQRTEQRDSAMYRCASSSGGAWETQYFGPGTRLLVL.

This clonotype was counted only a few times. The rearrangement joins TRBV6-2 or TRBV6-3 to TRBJ2-7; possibly TRBD1 for D (6 bases). The length of the CDR3 is 12 residues. Germline CDR1 and CDR2: MNHEY and SVGEGT. V lost 6 bases and J 3 bases, leaving 9 bases between the germline ends. CDR3 sequence: CASSPGHYEQYV. CDR3 in DNA: TGTGCCAGCAGCCCGGGACACTACGAGCAGTACGTC.

This clonotype came up once. The rearrangement joins TRBV28 to TRBJ1-5, with a weak D call TRBD1 (5 bases). Between the trimmed V and J ends, which lost 5 bases and 0 bases, there was a span of 20 bases. Germline V gene data show CDR1 as MDHEN and CDR2 as SYDVKM. The CDR3 has 18 residues. CDR3 DNA: TGTGCCAGCAGTGGGGGGGTCCAATCGTCATATAGCAATCAGCCCCAGCATTTT. The encoded protein is CASSGGVQSSYSNQPQHF.

The V and J genes are TRBV27 and TRBJ2-7; 9 bases are a match to TRBD1. Trimming at V came to 6 bases and at J to 5 bases, leaving 14 bases not matched to a gene. Germline loops: CDR1 MNHEY, CDR2 SMNVEV (reference sequence). The length of the CDR3 is 16 residues. The CDR3 sequence: CASSSRPGTGFHEQYF. The CDR3 bases are TGTGCCAGCAGCAGCCGACCCGGGACAGGGTTCCACGAGCAGTACTTC.

The chain joins TRBV7-9 to TRBJ2-5; D call uncertain. Trimming took 5 bases from V and 1 from J, leaving 11 bases between them. This CDR3 is built from 14 residues. In germline, CDR1 is SEHNR, CDR2 FQNEAQ (reference sequence). The CDR3 nucleotides are TGTGCCAGCAGCAAGTCCGGCGGCCAAGAGACCCAGTACTTC. Translating gives CASSKSGGQETQYF.

This rearrangement joins TRBV9 to TRBJ2-1; possibly TRBD1 for D (6 bases). The CDR3 is made up of 17 amino acids. Trimming removed 4 bases from V and 2 bases from J, with 19 bases in between. The germline CDR1 and CDR2 sequences are SGDLS and YYNGEE. The DNA of the CDR3 is TGTGCCAGCAGCTTATCACAGGGCTTGAGCCCCTACAATGAGCAGTTCTTC. Translated: CASSLSQGLSPYNEQFF.

This clonotype came up many times. This rearrangement joins TRBV7-8 to TRBJ2-7; 8 bases map to TRBD1. Germline CDR1 and CDR2: SGHVS and FQNEAQ. CDR3 length: 15 amino acids. J was trimmed by 3 bases and V by 3 bases; bases with no gene match: 7. This CDR3 reads CASSFSGGTGYEQYF. In DNA form, the CDR3 reads TGTGCCAGCAGCTTCTCTGGAGGGACAGGCTACGAGCAGTACTTC.

The chain carries TRBV6-1 and TRBJ2-1, with TRBD1 matching over 12 bases. J gave up 6 bases and V 9 bases, and 3 bases lay outside the gene matches. Germline CDR1 MNHNS, CDR2 SASEGT. This CDR3 has 13 amino acids. Here the CDR3 reads CASWDRGRNEQFF. The CDR3 DNA follows: TGTGCCAGTTGGGACAGGGGGCGCAATGAGCAGTTCTTC.

This chain uses TRBV19 with TRBJ1-2; no definite D call. From germline, CDR1 is LNHDA and CDR2 SQIVND (reference sequence). CDR3 size: 13 residues. Trimming shortened V by 8 bases and J by 4 bases, and 14 bases separated the two germline ends. The CDR3, as DNA: TGTGCCAGTCAATCCTCACGGACCTATGGCTACACCTTC. Translation gives CASQSSRTYGYTF.

A remark on this clonotype: It may be a read error: a sequence one base away is much more abundant. V and J are TRBV7-8 and TRBJ1-1; D remains ambiguous. The CDR3 totals 11 residues. CDR1 and CDR2 (germline): SGHVS, FQNEAQ. V was shortened by 1 base and J by 7 bases, with 4 bases between the two germline ends. CDR3: CASSLVNEAFF. The CDR3, as DNA: TGTGCCAGCAGCTTAGTTAATGAAGCTTTCTTT.

This clonotype was counted between two and nine times. This chain uses TRBV6-2 or TRBV6-3 with TRBJ2-7; D may be TRBD1 (6 bases). The CDR3 covers 13 residues. Trimming shortened V by 4 bases and J by 3 bases, and 10 bases separated the two germline ends. Germline CDR1 is MNHEY and CDR2 is SVGEGT. DNA of the CDR3: TGTGCCAGCAGTTGGGGGACAAACTACGAGCAGTACGTC. This gives the protein CASSWGTNYEQYV.

The rearrangement joins TRBV18 to TRBJ2-2; 8 positions agree with TRBD1. The CDR3 is made up of 17 amino acids. Germline V lookup: CDR1 KGHSH, CDR2 LQKENI. With V trimmed by 2 bases and J by 1 base, 6 bases remained unmatched. CDR3 protein: CASSPIGQGGNTGELFF. The CDR3 region has the DNA TGTGCCAGCTCACCAATCGGACAGGGCGGGAACACCGGGGAGCTGTTTTTT.

The J gene is TRBJ1-5, the V gene TRBV27, with 7 bases identical to TRBD1. Germline V gene data show CDR1 as MNHEY and CDR2 as SMNVEV (reference sequence). Unmatched junction bases numbered 4, after V lost 8 bases and J lost 6 bases. The CDR3 runs to 12 residues. The CDR3 region has the DNA TGTGCCAGCGCCAGGGGGAGTCAGCCCCAGCATTTT. Its translation: CASARGSQPQHF.

This clonotype was observed a few times. The rearrangement uses TRBV12-3 or TRBV12-4 and TRBJ1-1; D is unresolved. V lost 7 bases to trimming and J lost 5 bases, with 14 bases between them. The CDR3 is 13 amino acids. This CDR3 is CASTHPDSTEAFF. As DNA, the CDR3 is TGTGCCAGCACCCACCCTGATAGTACTGAAGCTTTCTTT.

This clonotype has more than one count but fewer than ten. The V gene is TRBV5-6, the J gene TRBJ1-5; the D gene is possibly TRBD1 (6 bases). Trimming removed 3 bases from V and 2 bases from J, with 9 bases in between. The CDR3 is made up of 14 amino acids. CDR1 and CDR2 (germline): SGHDT, YYEEEE. DNA of the CDR3: TGTGCCAGCAGCTCCACAGGGCGCAATCAGCCCCAGCATTTT. Protein sequence: CASSSTGRNQPQHF.